The clone carrying this TCR beta chain was seen only once. Under the authors' procedure: Amplification of reference gene primers was used by the study to estimate nucleated cell counts. This table comes from immunoSEQ multiplex PCR, and its TCRdb copy is limited to in-frame clones, with some not included. Clone size and the V and J calls come from that table; the DNA yielded D and trimming. Of about 110,000 clones listed, approximately 81% are singletons. The sample comes from a study of blood T cell repertoires in COVID-19. Overall study context: Nucleic acid was either cDNA or gDNA, and it came from T cells, B-cell-depleted T cells, or PBMCs.

Trimming took 6 bases from V and 8 from J, leaving 25 bases between them. Germline assignment: CDR1 MDHEN and CDR2 SYDVKM. The CDR3 spans 16 residues. The sequencing sample was made of peripheral blood. This chain connects TRBV28 to TRBJ1-2; D may be TRBD1 (5 bases). This TCR was recovered from a human donor in a cohort sampled during active COVID-19. This chain's CDR3 is CASSPPSRGALEGYTF. The CDR3 bases are TGTGCCAGCAGCCCTCCTTCCCGTGGGGCGCTCGAGGGCTACACCTTC.